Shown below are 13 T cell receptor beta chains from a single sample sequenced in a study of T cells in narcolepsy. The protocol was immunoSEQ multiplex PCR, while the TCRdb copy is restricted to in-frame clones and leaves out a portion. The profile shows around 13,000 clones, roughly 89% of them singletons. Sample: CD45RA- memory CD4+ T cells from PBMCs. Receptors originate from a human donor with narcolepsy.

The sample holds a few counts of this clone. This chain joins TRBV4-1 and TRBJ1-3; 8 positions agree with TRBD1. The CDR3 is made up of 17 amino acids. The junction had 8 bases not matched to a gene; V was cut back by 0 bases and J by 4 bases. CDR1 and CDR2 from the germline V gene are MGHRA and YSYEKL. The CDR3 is CASSQDRGQGGGNTIYF. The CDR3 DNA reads TGCGCCAGCAGCCAAGACCGTGGACAGGGTGGAGGAAACACCATATATTTT.

The CDR3 here is CASKSGLDNNEQFF. The CDR3 nucleotides read TGTGCCAGCAAGTCAGGACTAGACAACAATGAGCAGTTCTTC. The chain employs TRBV6-1 and TRBJ2-1, with 7 positions matching TRBD2. The CDR3 has 14 amino acids. Losses at the gene ends were 7 bases for V and 5 bases for J; bases not matched to a gene: 8. Germline V gene lookup returns CDR1 MNHNS and CDR2 SASEGT.

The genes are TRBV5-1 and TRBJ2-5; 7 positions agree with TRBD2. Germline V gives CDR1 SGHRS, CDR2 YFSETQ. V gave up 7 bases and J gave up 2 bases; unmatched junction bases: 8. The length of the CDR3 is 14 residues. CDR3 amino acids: CASSSSGVQETQYF. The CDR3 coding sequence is TGCGCCAGCTCGTCCAGCGGGGTACAAGAGACCCAGTACTTC.

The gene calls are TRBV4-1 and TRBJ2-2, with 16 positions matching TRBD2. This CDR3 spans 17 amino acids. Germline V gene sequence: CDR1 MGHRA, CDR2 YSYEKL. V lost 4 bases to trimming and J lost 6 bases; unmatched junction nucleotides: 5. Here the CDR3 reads CASSPGTSGRAPGELFF. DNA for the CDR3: TGCGCCAGCAGCCCCGGGACTAGCGGGAGGGCCCCCGGGGAGCTGTTTTTT.

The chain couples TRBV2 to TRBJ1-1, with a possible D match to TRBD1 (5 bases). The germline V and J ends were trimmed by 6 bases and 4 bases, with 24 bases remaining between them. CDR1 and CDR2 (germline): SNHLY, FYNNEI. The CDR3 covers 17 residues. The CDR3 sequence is CASSGYLGGRRGTEAFF. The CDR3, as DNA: TGTGCCAGCAGCGGATATCTCGGGGGTCGACGAGGCACTGAAGCTTTCTTT.

DNA of the CDR3: TGTGCCATCAGTGGACCCCTAGCGGGCATCTCCTACGAGCAGTACTTC. Its translation: CAISGPLAGISYEQYF. This sequence joins TRBV10-3 and TRBJ2-7; the match to TRBD2 covers 8 bases. V dropped 4 bases and J dropped 0; count of bases not matched to a gene: 8. From germline, CDR1 is ENHRY and CDR2 SYGVKD. The CDR3 runs 16 residues.

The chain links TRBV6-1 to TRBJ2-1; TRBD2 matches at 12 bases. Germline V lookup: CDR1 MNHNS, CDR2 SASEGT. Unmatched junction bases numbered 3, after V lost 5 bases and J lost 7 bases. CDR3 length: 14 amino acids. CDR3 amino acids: CASSTSGRRNEQFF. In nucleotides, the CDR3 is TGTGCCAGCAGTACTAGCGGGAGGAGAAATGAGCAGTTCTTC.

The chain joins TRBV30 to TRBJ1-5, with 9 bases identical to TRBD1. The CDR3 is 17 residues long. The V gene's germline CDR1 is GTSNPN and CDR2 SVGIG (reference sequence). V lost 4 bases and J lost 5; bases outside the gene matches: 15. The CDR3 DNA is TGTGCCTGGAAACCGGGACAGGGCCCTCAATTTTATCAGCCCCAGCATTTT. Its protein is CAWKPGQGPQFYQPQHF.

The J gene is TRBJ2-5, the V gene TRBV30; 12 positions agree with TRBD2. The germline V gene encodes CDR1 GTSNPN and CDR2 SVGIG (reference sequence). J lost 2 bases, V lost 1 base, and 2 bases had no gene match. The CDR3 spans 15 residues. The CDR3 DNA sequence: TGTGCCTGGAGTGGGACTAGCGGGAATCAAGAGACCCAGTACTTC. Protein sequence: CAWSGTSGNQETQYF.

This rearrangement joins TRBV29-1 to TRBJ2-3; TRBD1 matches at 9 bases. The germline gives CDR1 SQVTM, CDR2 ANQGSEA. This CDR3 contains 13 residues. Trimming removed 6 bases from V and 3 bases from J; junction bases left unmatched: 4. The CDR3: CSVRQGGTDTQYF. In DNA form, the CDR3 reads TGCAGCGTCCGACAGGGGGGAACAGATACGCAGTATTTT.

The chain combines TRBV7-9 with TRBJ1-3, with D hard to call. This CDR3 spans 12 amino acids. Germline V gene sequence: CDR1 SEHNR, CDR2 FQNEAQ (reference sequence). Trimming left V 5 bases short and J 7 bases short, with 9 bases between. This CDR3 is CASSRDRNTIYF. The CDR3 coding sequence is TGTGCCAGCAGCCGGGATAGGAACACCATATATTTT.

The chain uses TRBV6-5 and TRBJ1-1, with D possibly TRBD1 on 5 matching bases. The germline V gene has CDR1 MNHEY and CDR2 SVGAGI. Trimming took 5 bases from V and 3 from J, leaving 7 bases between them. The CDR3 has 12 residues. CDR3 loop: CASSDSYTEAFF. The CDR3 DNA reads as TGTGCCAGCAGTGACAGCTACACTGAAGCTTTCTTT.

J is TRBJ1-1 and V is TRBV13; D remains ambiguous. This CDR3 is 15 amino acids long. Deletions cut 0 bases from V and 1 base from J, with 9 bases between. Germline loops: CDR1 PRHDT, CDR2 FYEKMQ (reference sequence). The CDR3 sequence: CASSLGIRGNTEAFF. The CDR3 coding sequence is TGTGCCAGCAGCTTAGGGATCCGAGGGAACACTGAAGCTTTCTTT.